These 23 T cell receptor beta chains were all obtained from the same sample, sequenced in a study of spatial heterogeneity in lung cancer (dated by TCRdb to the late 2010s). Library prep was done by 5' RACE. Sequencing was carried out with a NextSeq 500. TCRdb reprocessed the public reads (quality trimming at Q25 with fastp, clone calling with MiXCR) and kept in-frame beta chains. One record per CDR3 amino acid sequence lists the most common genes and DNA. This sample gives 43,000 or so distinct CDR3 sequences in total; 6% to 7.5% of them show up just once. The biggest ten clones account for 43% of the sample. Interpreted using the paper, the time point label stands for: sample taken at primary tumor resection. Whole RNA extracted from tumor and nontumor lung tissue, or from cryopreserved PBMC samples, was used for TCR sequencing without cell sorting. The sample was PBMCs, taken at surgery. The origin of the receptors is a female donor with early-stage non-small cell lung cancer.

This chain joins TRBV10-3 and TRBJ2-3; 12 nucleotides line up with TRBD1. CDR1 is ENHRY and CDR2 is SYGVKD in the germline V gene. With V trimmed by 8 bases and J by 3 bases, 3 bases remained unmatched. The CDR3 is 14 residues long. CDR3 residues: CAIRDRGQTDTQYF. The CDR3 bases are TGTGCCATCCGGGACAGGGGGCAGACAGATACGCAGTATTTT.

This clonotype was found many times. The rearrangement uses TRBV29-1 and TRBJ2-7; D is unclear. This CDR3 is 11 amino acids long. Germline CDR1 SQVTM, CDR2 ANQGSEA. V lost 1 base to trimming and J lost 2 bases, with 3 bases between them. The CDR3 coding sequence is TGCAGCGTTGAAGGACCCTACGAGCAGTACTTC. Encoded protein: CSVEGPYEQYF.

This clonotype was counted a few times. The chain combines TRBV7-6 with TRBJ2-4, with a possible D match to TRBD2 (6 bases). The V and J ends lost 3 bases and 4 bases respectively, with 13 bases between them. CDR1 is SGHVS, CDR2 FNYEAQ, per germline. The CDR3 has 15 residues. DNA of the CDR3: TGTGCCAGCAGCTTCGGAGGGATGGGAAAAAACATTCAGTACTTC. Translated: CASSFGGMGKNIQYF.

This clonotype was seen ten or more times. The V and J genes are TRBV29-1 and TRBJ2-7; TRBD2 matches at 7 bases. The junction had 9 bases not matched to a gene; V was cut back by 5 bases and J by 2 bases. Germline CDR1 is SQVTM and CDR2 is ANQGSEA. The CDR3 totals 14 residues. CDR3 residues: CSVPGSGTTYEQYF. The DNA of the CDR3 is TGCAGCGTTCCCGGCTCCGGGACTACCTACGAGCAGTACTTC.

This clonotype was counted ten times or more. The chain has TRBV20-1 and TRBJ2-1; D possibly corresponds to TRBD2 (5 bases). Germline V gene data show CDR1 as DFQATT and CDR2 as SNEGSKA (reference sequence). The CDR3 runs to 14 residues. Between the trimmed V and J ends, which lost 7 bases and 6 bases, there was a span of 19 bases. CDR3 bases: TGCAGTGTCTGGGCGAGGGAAGTAGGCAATGAGCAGTTCTTC. This sequence encodes CSVWAREVGNEQFF.

The chain is built from TRBV5-4 and TRBJ2-3; D unclear. The CDR3 runs to 12 residues. Germline CDR1 and CDR2: SGHNT and YYREEE (reference sequence). V dropped 5 bases and J dropped 7 bases, with 11 bases sitting between them. CDR3 bases: TGTGCCAGCAGTCTTTCGACTTATACGCAGTATTTT. It yields the protein CASSLSTYTQYF.

V usage is TRBV18 and J usage is TRBJ2-3; either TRBD1 or TRBD2 may fit D (6 bases each). In germline, CDR1 is KGHSH, CDR2 LQKENI. V was cut by 3 bases and J by 6 bases, with 16 bases left in between. There are 15 residues in the CDR3. The CDR3: CASSPSLGGLDTQYF. In DNA form, the CDR3 reads TGTGCCAGCTCACCTTCCCTTGGGGGGCTGGATACGCAGTATTTT.

Ten or more counts support this clonotype. J is TRBJ1-6 and V is TRBV20-1, with TRBD1 identical over 7 bases. The CDR3 runs 16 residues. V trimming: 0 bases; J trimming: 5 bases; junction bases outside the gene matches: 7. Germline CDR1 reads DFQATT; CDR2 reads SNEGSKA (reference sequence). The CDR3 reads CSARDRVGTDNSPLHF. The CDR3 bases are TGCAGTGCTAGAGATAGAGTGGGGACAGATAATTCACCCCTCCACTTT.

The V call is TRBV4-1, the J call TRBJ2-1; 10 bases fit TRBD2. Trimming removed 0 bases from V and 10 bases from J; junction bases left unmatched: 6. Germline CDR1 and CDR2: MGHRA and YSYEKL. The CDR3 covers 15 residues. The CDR3 loop reads CASSQDERGGREQFF. The CDR3, as DNA: TGCGCCAGCAGCCAAGATGAGCGGGGGGGCCGCGAGCAGTTCTTC.

This clonotype was observed a handful of times. The chain combines TRBV28 with TRBJ1-5; 10 positions agree with TRBD1. From germline, CDR1 is MDHEN and CDR2 SYDVKM. The V gene end was trimmed by 6 bases and the J gene end by 5 bases; junction bases not matched to a gene: 10. This CDR3 comprises 16 residues. DNA for the CDR3: TGTGCCAGCAGCCTCACGGGGACAGGGGCGGATCAGCCCCAGCATTTT. Protein sequence: CASSLTGTGADQPQHF.

At least ten counts were recorded for this clonotype. CDR3 in amino acids: CAISGIGQETQYF. CDR3 sequence (DNA): TGTGCCATCAGTGGGATCGGCCAAGAGACCCAGTACTTC. J is TRBJ2-5 and V is TRBV10-3; D unclear. Trimming took off 4 bases at V and 1 base at J, with 7 bases between the two ends. Germline values: CDR1 ENHRY, CDR2 SYGVKD. The length of the CDR3 is 13 residues.

This clonotype was seen a few times. This rearrangement joins TRBV6-5 to TRBJ2-3; D unclear. This CDR3 contains 14 residues. Trimming pared 5 bases from V and 5 bases from J, leaving 14 bases between. Germline lookup yields CDR1 MNHEY and CDR2 SVGAGI. CDR3 region: CASSPGRPLDTQYF. The CDR3 DNA sequence: TGTGCCAGCAGTCCCGGACGTCCCCTAGATACGCAGTATTTT.

This clonotype was found many times. DNA for the CDR3: TGTGCCAGCAGTGAAACTTCAACTAATGAAAAACTGTTTTTT. Amino acids: CASSETSTNEKLFF. V is TRBV2 and J is TRBJ1-4; D unresolved. Trimming shortened V by 2 bases and J by 0 bases, and 4 bases separated the two germline ends. The CDR3 has 14 residues. Looked up from germline, CDR1 is SNHLY and CDR2 is FYNNEI.

This clonotype occurred a few times. This chain uses TRBV2 with TRBJ2-2; TRBD1 agrees at 9 bases. CDR3 length: 14 amino acids. The germline CDR1 and CDR2 sequences are SNHLY and FYNNEI. Trimming took 7 bases from V and 4 from J; bases not matched to a gene: 4. This CDR3 reads CASTGTGFTGELFF. CDR3 in DNA: TGTGCCAGCACCGGGACAGGGTTCACCGGGGAGCTGTTTTTT.

With respect to this clonotype: Compared with germline, one end of the junction differs, possibly owing to a read error. V and J are TRBV7-2 and TRBJ1-1; D not resolved. Germline CDR1 and CDR2: SGHTA and FQGNSA. The CDR3 runs 14 residues. The CDR3 nucleotides read TGTGTCAGCAGCTTATCCTTCCCACGGACTGAAGCTTTCTTT. Translating gives CVSSLSFPRTEAFF.

This clonotype occurred many times. This chain links TRBV12-3 or TRBV12-4 with TRBJ2-7; possibly TRBD2 for D (6 bases). The CDR3 covers 14 residues. Trimming stripped 6 bases from V and 1 base from J, with 13 bases between. The CDR3 sequence is CASSPGLGSYEQYF. Written as DNA, the CDR3 is TGTGCCAGCAGCCCGGGACTCGGATCCTACGAGCAGTACTTC.

This clonotype was seen only a few times. V is TRBV19 and J is TRBJ1-6; TRBD1 matches at 7 bases. With 4 bases clipped from V and 7 bases from J, the junction kept 7 bases outside the gene matches. The CDR3 has 15 amino acids. CDR1 LNHDA and CDR2 SQIVND come from the germline V gene (reference sequence). The CDR3 region has the DNA TGTGCCAGTAGTACACAGACAGGGCGGAATTCACCCCTCCACTTT. This codes for CASSTQTGRNSPLHF.

This clonotype was picked up many times. The chain has TRBV29-1 and TRBJ2-1; D ambiguous. Germline CDR1 reads SQVTM; CDR2 reads ANQGSEA. The V and J ends lost 0 bases and 0 bases respectively, with 12 bases between them. This CDR3 contains 16 residues. CDR3 protein: CSVEDPYPSSYNEQFF. In DNA, the CDR3 is TGCAGCGTTGAAGATCCCTACCCGAGCTCCTACAATGAGCAGTTCTTC.

In this sample, this clonotype turned up many times. The chain combines TRBV28 with TRBJ1-5; D is perhaps TRBD1 (6 bases). The CDR3 spans 11 residues. Germline V lookup: CDR1 MDHEN, CDR2 SYDVKM. The V end was cut by 5 bases, the J end by 15 bases, with 14 bases between. CDR3 amino acids: CASSPGTGWHF. CDR3 nucleotides: TGTGCCAGCAGTCCAGGAACAGGGTGGCATTTT.

The rearrangement uses TRBV27 and TRBJ2-3; 9 bases are shared with TRBD2. The CDR3 length is 18 residues. The J segment lost 0 bases and the V segment lost 7 bases, leaving 14 bases of the junction unmatched. From germline, CDR1 is MNHEY and CDR2 SMNVEV (reference sequence). The DNA for the CDR3 is TGTGCCAGCATCCCCATGGCTAGCGGGGTTTCTAGCACAGATACGCAGTATTTT. This encodes CASIPMASGVSSTDTQYF.

This clonotype was recorded at least ten times. This chain connects TRBV12-3 or TRBV12-4 to TRBJ1-5; D ambiguous. The CDR3 spans 12 residues. With 2 bases removed from V and 7 bases from J, the gap between germline ends came to 6 bases. The CDR3 here is CASSLYKQPQHF. In DNA, the CDR3 is TGTGCCAGCAGTTTATATAAGCAGCCCCAGCATTTT.

In this sample, this clonotype turned up a few times. The chain employs TRBV4-3 and TRBJ1-1; D possibly corresponds to TRBD1 (6 bases). This CDR3 is 17 amino acids long. The V and J ends lost 0 bases and 1 base respectively, with 15 bases between them. Germline CDR1 LGHNA, CDR2 YSLEER. The CDR3 loop is CASSQDEGTGRNTEAFF. CDR3 nucleotide sequence: TGCGCCAGCAGCCAAGATGAGGGTACAGGGCGGAACACTGAAGCTTTCTTT.

This chain joins TRBV5-1 and TRBJ1-4, with a tentative D call TRBD1 (5 bases). The CDR3 is 12 amino acids. Trimming left V 1 base short and J 17 bases short, with 15 bases between. Germline assignment: CDR1 SGHRS and CDR2 YFSETQ. The CDR3: CASSLTGSTIFF. The CDR3 DNA reads TGCGCCAGCAGCTTGACAGGATCGACTATCTTTTTT.